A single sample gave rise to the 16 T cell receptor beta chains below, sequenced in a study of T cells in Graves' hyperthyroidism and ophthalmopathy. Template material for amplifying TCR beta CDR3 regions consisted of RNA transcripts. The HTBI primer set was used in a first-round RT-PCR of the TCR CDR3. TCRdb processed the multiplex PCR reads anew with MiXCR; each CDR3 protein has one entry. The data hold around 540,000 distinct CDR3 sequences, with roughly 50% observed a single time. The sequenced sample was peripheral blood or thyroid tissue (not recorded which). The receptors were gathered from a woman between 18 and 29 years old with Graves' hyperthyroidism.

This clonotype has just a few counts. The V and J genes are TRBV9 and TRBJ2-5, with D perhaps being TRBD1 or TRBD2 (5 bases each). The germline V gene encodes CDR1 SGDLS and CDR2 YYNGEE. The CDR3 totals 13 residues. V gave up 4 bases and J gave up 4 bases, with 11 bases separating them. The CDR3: CASSKRDGETQYF. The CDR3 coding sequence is TGTGCCAGCAGCAAGAGGGACGGAGAGACCCAGTACTTC.

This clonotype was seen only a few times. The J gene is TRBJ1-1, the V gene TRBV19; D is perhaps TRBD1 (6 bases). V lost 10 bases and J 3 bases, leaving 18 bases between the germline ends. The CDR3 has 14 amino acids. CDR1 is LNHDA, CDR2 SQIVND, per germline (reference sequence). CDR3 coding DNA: TGTGCCACCCGGGACATCCCGGCGGACACTGAAGCTTTCTTT. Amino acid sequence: CATRDIPADTEAFF.

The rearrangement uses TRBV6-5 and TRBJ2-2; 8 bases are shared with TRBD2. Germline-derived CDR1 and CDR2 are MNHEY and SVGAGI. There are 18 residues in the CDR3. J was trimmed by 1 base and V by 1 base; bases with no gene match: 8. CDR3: CASSYLGASGLNTGELFF. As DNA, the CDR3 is TGTGCCAGCAGTTACTTGGGGGCTAGCGGGTTGAACACCGGGGAGCTGTTTTTT.

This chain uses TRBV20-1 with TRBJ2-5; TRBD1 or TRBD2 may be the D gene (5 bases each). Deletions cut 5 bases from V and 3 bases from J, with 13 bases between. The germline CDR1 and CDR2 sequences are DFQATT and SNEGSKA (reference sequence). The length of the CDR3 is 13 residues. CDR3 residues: CSAGGTVKETQYF. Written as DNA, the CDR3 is TGCAGTGCTGGTGGGACGGTGAAAGAGACCCAGTACTTC.

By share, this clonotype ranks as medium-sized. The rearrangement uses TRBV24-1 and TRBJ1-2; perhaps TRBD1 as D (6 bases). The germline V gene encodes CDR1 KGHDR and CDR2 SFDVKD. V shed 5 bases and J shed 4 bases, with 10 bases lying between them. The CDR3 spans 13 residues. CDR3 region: CATSVGAGYGYTF. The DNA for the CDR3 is TGTGCCACCAGTGTGGGGGCAGGCTATGGCTACACCTTC.

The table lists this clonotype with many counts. The chain's CDR3 is CASSPRRQPQHF. For the CDR3, the DNA is TGTGCCAGCAGCCCTAGGAGACAGCCCCAGCATTTT. The V and J genes are TRBV12-3 or TRBV12-4 and TRBJ1-5; unclear D gene. This CDR3 is built from 12 residues. Between the trimmed V and J ends, which lost 6 bases and 7 bases, there was a span of 10 bases.

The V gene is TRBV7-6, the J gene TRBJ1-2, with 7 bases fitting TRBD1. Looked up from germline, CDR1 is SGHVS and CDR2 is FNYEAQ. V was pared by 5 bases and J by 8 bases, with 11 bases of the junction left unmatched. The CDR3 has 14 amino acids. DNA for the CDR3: TGTGCCAGCAGCCCAATCCGGACAGGAGAAGGCTACACCTTC. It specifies CASSPIRTGEGYTF.

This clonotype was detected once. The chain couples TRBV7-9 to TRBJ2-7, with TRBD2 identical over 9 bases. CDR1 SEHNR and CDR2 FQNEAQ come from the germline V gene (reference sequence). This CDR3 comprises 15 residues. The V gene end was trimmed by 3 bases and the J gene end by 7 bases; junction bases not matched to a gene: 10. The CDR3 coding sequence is TGTGCCAGCAGCTTTGAGACTAGCGGCCCGCTGGAGCAGTACTTC. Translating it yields CASSFETSGPLEQYF.

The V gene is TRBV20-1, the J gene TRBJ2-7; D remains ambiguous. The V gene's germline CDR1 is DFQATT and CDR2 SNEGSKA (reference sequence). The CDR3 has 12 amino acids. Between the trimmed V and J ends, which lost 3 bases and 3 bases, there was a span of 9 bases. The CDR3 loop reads CSASRQHYEQYF. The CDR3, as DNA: TGCAGTGCTAGCCGTCAGCACTACGAGCAGTACTTC.

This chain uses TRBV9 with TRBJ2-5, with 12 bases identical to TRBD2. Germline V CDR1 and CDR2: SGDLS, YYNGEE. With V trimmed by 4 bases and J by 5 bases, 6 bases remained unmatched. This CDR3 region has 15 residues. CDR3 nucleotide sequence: TGTGCCAGCAGCCCTAGCGGGAGGGCCATTGAGACCCAGTACTTC. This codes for CASSPSGRAIETQYF.

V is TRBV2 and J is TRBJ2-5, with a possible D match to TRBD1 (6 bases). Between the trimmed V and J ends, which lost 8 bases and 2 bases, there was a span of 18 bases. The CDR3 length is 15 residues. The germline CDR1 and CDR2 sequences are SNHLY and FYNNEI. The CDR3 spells CASGTKILVQETQYF. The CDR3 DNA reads TGTGCCAGCGGGACAAAGATACTAGTTCAAGAGACCCAGTACTTC.

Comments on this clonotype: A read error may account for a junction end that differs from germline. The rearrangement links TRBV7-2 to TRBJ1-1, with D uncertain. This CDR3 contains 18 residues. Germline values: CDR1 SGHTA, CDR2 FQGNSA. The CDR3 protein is CASSQEAGFRRMNTEAFF. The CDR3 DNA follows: TGCGCCAGCAGCCAAGAAGCCGGTTTTCGGCGCATGAACACTGAAGCTTTCTTT.

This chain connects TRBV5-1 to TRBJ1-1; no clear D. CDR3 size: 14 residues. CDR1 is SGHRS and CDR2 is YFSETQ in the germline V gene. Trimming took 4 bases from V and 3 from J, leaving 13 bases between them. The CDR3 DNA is TGCGCCAGCAGCCTGGCGGCCAGCTACACTGAAGCTTTCTTT. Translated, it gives CASSLAASYTEAFF.

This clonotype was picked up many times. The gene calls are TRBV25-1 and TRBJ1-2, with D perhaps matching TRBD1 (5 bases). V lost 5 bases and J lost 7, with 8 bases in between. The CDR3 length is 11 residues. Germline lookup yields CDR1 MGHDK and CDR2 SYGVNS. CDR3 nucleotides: TGTGCCAGCAGTCCGGGACGTGGCTACACCTTC. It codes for CASSPGRGYTF.

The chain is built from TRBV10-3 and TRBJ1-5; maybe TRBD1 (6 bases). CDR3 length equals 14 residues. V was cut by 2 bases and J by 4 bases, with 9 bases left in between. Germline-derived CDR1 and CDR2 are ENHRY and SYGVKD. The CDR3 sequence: CAISETGRNQPQHF. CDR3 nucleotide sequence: TGTGCCATCAGTGAGACAGGGAGGAATCAGCCCCAGCATTTT.

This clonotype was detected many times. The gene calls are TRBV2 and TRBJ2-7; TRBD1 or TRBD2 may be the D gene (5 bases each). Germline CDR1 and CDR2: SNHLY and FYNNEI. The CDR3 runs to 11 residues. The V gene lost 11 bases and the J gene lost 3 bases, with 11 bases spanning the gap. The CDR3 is CAGGRGYEQYF. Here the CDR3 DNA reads TGTGCCGGGGGAAGAGGCTACGAGCAGTACTTC. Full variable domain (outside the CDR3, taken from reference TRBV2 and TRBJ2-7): EPEVTQTPSHQVTQMGQEVILRCVPISNHLYFYWYRQILGQKVEFLVSFYNNEISEKSEIFDDQFSVERPDGSNFTLKIRSTKLEDSAMYFCAGGRGYEQYFGPGTRLTVT.